One sample yielded the 23 T cell receptor beta chains listed below, sequenced in a study of healthy donors' naive CD4 and CD8 T cells. TCR libraries were built from about 500 ng of total RNA by linear amplification. TCRdb passed the reads through MiXCR, listing each CDR3 protein once. The table lists roughly 200,000 distinct CDR3 sequences, over 60% of them singletons, with approximately 2.5% in the top ten. Input material: naive CD4+ and CD8+ T cells sorted from blood, pooled from several donors. These receptors all come from a pool of human donors in good health; the sample pools cells from several healthy donors.

The rearrangement links TRBV29-1 to TRBJ2-7, with D tentatively TRBD1 (6 bases). The V gene lost 6 bases and the J gene lost 3 bases, with 12 bases spanning the gap. The length of the CDR3 is 12 residues. CDR1 and CDR2 from the germline V gene are SQVTM and ANQGSEA. CDR3 in amino acids: CSVGTPRYEQYF. CDR3 sequence (DNA): TGCAGCGTGGGGACACCACGCTACGAGCAGTACTTC.

This sequence joins TRBV29-1 and TRBJ1-1; perhaps TRBD1 as D (5 bases). Per germline, CDR1 SQVTM and CDR2 ANQGSEA. The V end was cut by 5 bases, the J end by 3 bases, with 10 bases between. The CDR3 spans 12 residues. The CDR3 nucleotides are TGCAGCGTTCGTCTCAGGGACACTGAAGCTTTCTTT. This encodes CSVRLRDTEAFF.

The chain couples TRBV20-1 to TRBJ1-2; 9 bases line up with TRBD1. Germline CDR1 DFQATT, CDR2 SNEGSKA (reference sequence). The CDR3 runs 13 residues. J gave up 8 bases and V 0 bases, and 4 bases lay outside the gene matches. CDR3 amino acids: CSAREQGANGYTF. The CDR3 DNA follows: TGCAGTGCTAGAGAACAGGGGGCAAACGGCTACACCTTC.

The V call is TRBV6-6, the J call TRBJ1-4, with 7 nucleotides matching TRBD1. With 3 bases clipped from V and 3 bases from J, the junction kept 16 bases outside the gene matches. Germline V lookup: CDR1 MNHNY, CDR2 SVGAGI (reference sequence). This CDR3 is 19 amino acids long. CDR3 protein: CASSYPSRDRYTANEKLFF. CDR3 DNA sequence: TGTGCCAGCAGTTATCCCTCCCGGGACAGATATACAGCTAATGAAAAACTGTTTTTT.

V usage is TRBV15 and J usage is TRBJ2-5, with D perhaps assigned TRBD1 or TRBD2 (5 bases each). V was trimmed by 3 bases and J by 5 bases, leaving 16 bases between them. The CDR3 is 15 amino acids. CDR1 is LNHNV, CDR2 YYDKDF, per germline (reference sequence). The DNA of the CDR3 is TGTGCCACCAGCAGTGACCCAGGGACCGGGGAGACCCAGTACTTC. Translation gives CATSSDPGTGETQYF.

This chain connects TRBV6-5 to TRBJ2-7; D may be TRBD1 (5 bases). The germline V gene has CDR1 MNHEY and CDR2 SVGAGI. Trimming left V 6 bases short and J 3 bases short, with 18 bases between. CDR3 length: 15 amino acids. DNA of the CDR3: TGTGCCAGCAGCAGCGTCGAGACAGTTCTCTACGAGCAGTACTTC. Encoded protein: CASSSVETVLYEQYF.

V gene TRBV20-1 combines with J gene TRBJ1-5; D unresolved. This CDR3 is built from 15 residues. The V gene lost 0 bases and the J gene lost 0 bases, with 9 bases spanning the gap. CDR1 and CDR2 from the germline V gene are DFQATT and SNEGSKA (reference sequence). DNA for the CDR3: TGCAGTGCTAGAGAAAGGACGTATAGCAATCAGCCCCAGCATTTT. Translation gives CSARERTYSNQPQHF.

This sequence joins TRBV5-6 and TRBJ1-6, with a tentative D call TRBD1 (5 bases). The CDR3 is 16 amino acids. Germline CDR1 is SGHDT and CDR2 is YYEEEE. Trimming took off 0 bases at V and 0 bases at J, with 7 bases between the two ends. CDR3 loop: CASSLDRFSYNSPLHF. The CDR3 DNA reads TGTGCCAGCAGCTTGGACAGGTTCTCCTATAATTCACCCCTCCACTTT.

This rearrangement joins TRBV6-5 to TRBJ1-1; 10 bases align to TRBD1. Per germline, CDR1 MNHEY and CDR2 SVGAGI. CDR3 length equals 14 residues. With 6 bases clipped from V and 11 bases from J, the junction kept 12 bases outside the gene matches. CDR3 sequence (DNA): TGTGCCAGCAGATCCCGGACAGGGGGAGTGGGGGCTTTCTTT. Its protein is CASRSRTGGVGAFF.

V and J are TRBV6-5 and TRBJ2-7, with TRBD1 as a possible D gene (6 bases). Trimming cost V 0 bases and J 2 bases, with 8 bases left between them. The CDR3 contains 14 residues. Germline V lookup: CDR1 MNHEY, CDR2 SVGAGI. The CDR3 DNA reads TGTGCCAGCAGTTACTCGGGGGCCACCTACGAGCAGTACTTC. It codes for CASSYSGATYEQYF.

The V and J genes are TRBV5-1 and TRBJ2-7; D unclear. Germline V gene lookup returns CDR1 SGHRS and CDR2 YFSETQ. This CDR3 region has 13 residues. Between the trimmed V and J ends, which lost 0 bases and 6 bases, there was a span of 10 bases. The CDR3 bases are TGCGCCAGCAGCTTGGTGGAAGCCGCCGAGCAGTACTTC. It yields the protein CASSLVEAAEQYF.

This chain joins TRBV18 and TRBJ2-5, with 7 nucleotides matching TRBD1. Trimming took 5 bases from V and 3 from J; bases not matched to a gene: 3. The germline V gene encodes CDR1 KGHSH and CDR2 LQKENI. This CDR3 contains 13 residues. This chain's CDR3 is CASSGDRKETQYF. The CDR3 DNA reads TGTGCCAGCTCAGGGGACAGAAAAGAGACCCAGTACTTC.

This clonotype occurred once. J is TRBJ2-1 and V is TRBV29-1; TRBD1 matches 7 bases. CDR1 is SQVTM and CDR2 is ANQGSEA in the germline V gene. The CDR3 runs to 19 residues. V lost 3 bases and J lost 8; bases outside the gene matches: 25. The chain's CDR3 is CSVDTRGGISRLVVDEQFF. Written as DNA, the CDR3 is TGCAGCGTTGATACGAGAGGGGGCATCTCCCGGCTAGTGGTGGATGAGCAGTTCTTC.

The chain couples TRBV30 to TRBJ2-3; 15 positions match TRBD2. Losses at the gene ends were 5 bases for V and 4 bases for J; bases not matched to a gene: 4. CDR1 GTSNPN and CDR2 SVGIG come from the germline V gene (reference sequence). CDR3 length: 15 residues. The chain's CDR3 is CAWGLAGGPADTQYF. The CDR3 DNA follows: TGTGCCTGGGGACTAGCGGGGGGGCCAGCAGATACGCAGTATTTT.

V and J are TRBV29-1 and TRBJ2-7; 9 bases agree with TRBD1. V lost 6 bases and J lost 1; bases outside the gene matches: 4. The CDR3 covers 13 residues. In germline, CDR1 is SQVTM, CDR2 ANQGSEA. The CDR3 protein is CSVATGGSYEQYF. The CDR3 DNA sequence: TGCAGCGTGGCGACAGGGGGTTCCTACGAGCAGTACTTC.

The V call is TRBV29-1, the J call TRBJ1-1; D is ambiguous. The germline V gene has CDR1 SQVTM and CDR2 ANQGSEA. The length of the CDR3 is 12 residues. V was trimmed by 0 bases and J by 10 bases, leaving 12 bases between them. CDR3 sequence (DNA): TGCAGCGTTGAAGATAGAAACCCGGGAGCTTTCTTT. It translates to CSVEDRNPGAFF.

CDR3 loop: CASSTAGAQYF. CDR3 in DNA: TGTGCCAGTAGTACAGCGGGAGCGCAGTATTTT. The genes are TRBV19 and TRBJ2-3; 8 bases map to TRBD2. The CDR3 consists of 11 residues. The junction had 1 base not matched to a gene; V was cut back by 4 bases and J by 10 bases. CDR1 and CDR2 from the germline V gene are LNHDA and SQIVND (reference sequence).

This chain links TRBV19 with TRBJ2-1, with TRBD2 as a possible D gene (5 bases). Trimming stripped 5 bases from V and 4 bases from J, with 12 bases between. CDR3 length equals 14 residues. Looked up from germline, CDR1 is LNHDA and CDR2 is SQIVND (reference sequence). The CDR3 sequence: CASSSSDLYNEQFF. DNA of the CDR3: TGTGCCAGTAGTTCATCGGACTTATACAATGAGCAGTTCTTC.

The rearrangement uses TRBV6-1 and TRBJ1-2; 8 bases fit TRBD1. The CDR3 length is 14 residues. The germline gives CDR1 MNHNS, CDR2 SASEGT. V trimming: 8 bases; J trimming: 6 bases; junction bases outside the gene matches: 11. The DNA of the CDR3 is TGTGCCAGCCGTGCCCGTGACAGGGGCCATGGCTACACCTTC. Amino acid sequence: CASRARDRGHGYTF.

This CDR3 is CASSKPGQGSYEQYF. In DNA, the CDR3 is TGTGCCAGCAGCAAACCCGGACAGGGTTCCTACGAGCAGTACTTC. V is TRBV6-5 and J is TRBJ2-7; 8 bases align to TRBD1. With V trimmed by 6 bases and J by 1 base, 8 bases remained unmatched. The CDR3 is made up of 15 amino acids. Germline V gene lookup returns CDR1 MNHEY and CDR2 SVGAGI.

The chain joins TRBV27 to TRBJ1-6; 7 bases map to TRBD1. The length of the CDR3 is 15 residues. Germline CDR1 is MNHEY and CDR2 is SMNVEV (reference sequence). V was pared by 5 bases and J by 7 bases, with 8 bases of the junction left unmatched. This chain's CDR3 is CASSIWDRENSPLHF. The CDR3 DNA is TGTGCCAGCAGTATCTGGGACAGAGAGAATTCACCCCTCCACTTT.

The chain joins TRBV29-1 to TRBJ2-1, with D maybe TRBD1 (5 bases). The length of the CDR3 is 15 residues. Trimming shortened V by 2 bases and J by 6 bases, and 17 bases separated the two germline ends. Germline V lookup: CDR1 SQVTM, CDR2 ANQGSEA. The CDR3 nucleotides read TGCAGCGTTGAACCCAGGGTGTCTTCGACCAATGAGCAGTTCTTC. It is translated as CSVEPRVSSTNEQFF.

Only one count was recorded for this clonotype. The gene calls are TRBV4-1 and TRBJ1-2; TRBD1 is a possible D gene (5 bases). In germline, CDR1 is MGHRA, CDR2 YSYEKL. This CDR3 has 16 residues. Trimming left V 1 base short and J 5 bases short, with 17 bases between. The CDR3 loop is CASSQGGGAGLYGYTF. CDR3 sequence (DNA): TGCGCCAGCAGCCAAGGTGGAGGAGCAGGGCTTTATGGCTACACCTTC.